This T cell receptor (beta chain) was observed in a study of human T cells and chemical hapten exposure. Time point: patch test 1, 2 weeks after DPC sensitization. Treatment: therapeutic diphenylcyclopropenone sensitization with weekly scalp DPC. TCRdb recomputed calls from the RACE reads with MiXCR, one row per CDR3 protein. The profile covers more than 80,000 distinct CDR3 sequences, with around 7.8% appearing a single time and less than 2% taken by the ten largest. The sample in question was whole blood, obtained in connection with sensitization to the hapten diphenylcyclopropenone (DPC). This receptor was taken from a woman between 25 and 40 years old with alopecia areata. Some clones in this sample may be carry-over from other donors' samples.

CDR3 protein: CASREGAAETQYF. Written as DNA, the CDR3 is TGCGCCAGCAGAGAGGGCGCGGCGGAGACCCAGTACTTC. The rearrangement uses TRBV5-1 and TRBJ2-5; perhaps TRBD2 as D (5 bases). Trimming cost V 5 bases and J 5 bases, with 13 bases left between them. The germline gives CDR1 SGHRS, CDR2 YFSETQ. The CDR3 runs 13 residues.